This entry is about one T cell receptor (beta chain). This entry is derived from a study of CD8+ T cells in alopecia areata. In each case, RNA was isolated and then reverse transcribed into cDNA as the sequencing template. Libraries were prepared by immunoSEQ multiplex PCR; TCRdb keeps only in-frame clonotypes and omits some of them. The data hold roughly 99,000 clones, with 84% observed a single time. Documented treatment: oral pan-JAK inhibitor, 5-10 mg twice daily. CDR3 length: 16 amino acids. Per the germline V gene, CDR1 is MGHRA and CDR2 is YSYEKL. J gave up 4 bases and V 1 base, and 7 bases lay outside the gene matches.

V gene TRBV4-1 combines with J gene TRBJ2-1; 7 positions match TRBD1. The origin of this receptor is a human donor with alopecia areata. Source: CD8+ T cells sorted from blood, taken at week 24, from a patient treated with tofacitinib. CDR3 bases: TGCGCCAGCAGCCAAGTCGCCGGGACAGATTACAATGAGCAGTTCTTC. This codes for CASSQVAGTDYNEQFF.